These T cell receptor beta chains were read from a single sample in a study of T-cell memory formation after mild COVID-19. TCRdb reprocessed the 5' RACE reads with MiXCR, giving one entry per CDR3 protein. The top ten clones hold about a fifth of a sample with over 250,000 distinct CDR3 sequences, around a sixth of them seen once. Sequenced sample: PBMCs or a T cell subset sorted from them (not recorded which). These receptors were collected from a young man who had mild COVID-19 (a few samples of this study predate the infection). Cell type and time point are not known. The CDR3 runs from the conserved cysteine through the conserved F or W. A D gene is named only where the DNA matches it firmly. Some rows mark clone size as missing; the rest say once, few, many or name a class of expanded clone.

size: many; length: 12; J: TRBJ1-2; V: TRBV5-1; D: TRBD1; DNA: TGCGCCAGCAGCTTGGACAGGGGTGGCTACACCTTC; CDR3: CASSLDRGGYTF
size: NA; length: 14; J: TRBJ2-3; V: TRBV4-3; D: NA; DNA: TGCGCCAGCAGCCAAGGTCCTGCAACAGATACGCAGTATTTT; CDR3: CASSQGPATDTQYF
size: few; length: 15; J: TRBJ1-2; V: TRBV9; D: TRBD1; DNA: TGTGCCAGCAGCGTAGATGGGACAGGGGTCGATGGCTACACCTTC; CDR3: CASSVDGTGVDGYTF
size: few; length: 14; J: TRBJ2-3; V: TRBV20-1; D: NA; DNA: TGCAGTGCGTCCAGGGGCCCTAGCACAGATACGCAGTATTTT; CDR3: CSASRGPSTDTQYF
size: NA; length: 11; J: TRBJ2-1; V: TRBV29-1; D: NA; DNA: TGCAGCGTTGAGGGCTTCAATGAGCAGTTCTTC; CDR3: CSVEGFNEQFF
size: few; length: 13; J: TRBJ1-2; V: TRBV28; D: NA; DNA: TGTGCCAGCAGTTTCACGGCAGTTTATGGCTACACCTTC; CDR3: CASSFTAVYGYTF
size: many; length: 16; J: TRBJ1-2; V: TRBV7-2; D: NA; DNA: TGTGCCAGCAGCTTCAATTCGCAGCCTCGAAGCTATGGCTACACCTTC; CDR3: CASSFNSQPRSYGYTF
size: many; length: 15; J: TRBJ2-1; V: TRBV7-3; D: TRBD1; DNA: TGTGCCAGCAGCTCTGACAGGGGGTCGTACAATGAGCAGTTCTTC; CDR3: CASSSDRGSYNEQFF
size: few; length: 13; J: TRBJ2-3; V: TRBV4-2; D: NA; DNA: TGTGCCAGCAACGTCGACCGCACAGATACGCAGTATTTT; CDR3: CASNVDRTDTQYF
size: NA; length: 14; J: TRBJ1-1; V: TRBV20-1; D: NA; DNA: TGCAGTGCTAGTAGGGGGTGGACCAACACTGAAGCTTTCTTT; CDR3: CSASRGWTNTEAFF
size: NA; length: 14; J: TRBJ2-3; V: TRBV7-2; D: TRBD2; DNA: TGTGCCAGCAGCCGGGGACTAGTGATAGATACGCAGTATTTT; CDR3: CASSRGLVIDTQYF
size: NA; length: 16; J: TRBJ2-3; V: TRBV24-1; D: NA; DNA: TGTGCCACCAGTGATTTACCAGGGTCCAGCACAGATACGCAGTATTTT; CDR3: CATSDLPGSSTDTQYF
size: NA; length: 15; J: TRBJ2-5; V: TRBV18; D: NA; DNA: TGTGCCAGCTCACCAAGGTCCGGAGGACCGGAGACCCAGTACTTC; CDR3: CASSPRSGGPETQYF
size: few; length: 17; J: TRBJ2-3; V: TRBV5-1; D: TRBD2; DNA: TGCGCCAGCAGCCTGTCAGGGCGGGGGGGCTGGACAGATACGCAGTATTTT; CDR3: CASSLSGRGGWTDTQYF
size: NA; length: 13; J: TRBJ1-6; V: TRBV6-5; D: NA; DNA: TGTGCCAGCAGGCTCGGCCATGACTCACCCCTCCACTTT; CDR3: CASRLGHDSPLHF
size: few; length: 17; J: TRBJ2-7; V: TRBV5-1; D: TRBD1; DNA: TGCGCCAGCAGCGTCGATTACCGGGACAGGTGGGCCTACGAGCAGTACTTC; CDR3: CASSVDYRDRWAYEQYF
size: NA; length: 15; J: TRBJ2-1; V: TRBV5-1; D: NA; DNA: TGCGCCAGCAGCTCGTCTCGGAGCTCCTACAATGAGCAGTTCTTC; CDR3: CASSSSRSSYNEQFF
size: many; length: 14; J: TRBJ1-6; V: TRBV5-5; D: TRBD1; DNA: TGTGCCAGCAGCATACAGGGGTTTAATTCACCCCTCCACTTT; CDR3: CASSIQGFNSPLHF
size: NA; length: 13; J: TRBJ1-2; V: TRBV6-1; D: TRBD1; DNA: TGTGCCAGCAGTGAAGAAGGACAGGGCTTCGGCACCTTC; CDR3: CASSEEGQGFGTF
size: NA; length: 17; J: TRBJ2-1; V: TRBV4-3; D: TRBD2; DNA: TGCGCCAGCAGCCAAGGCGTCGGACTAGCATCCTACAATGAGCAGTTCTTC; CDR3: CASSQGVGLASYNEQFF
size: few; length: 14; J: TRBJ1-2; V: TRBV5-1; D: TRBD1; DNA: TGCGCCAGCAGCCTGACAGGGGACCAATATGGCTACACCTTC; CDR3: CASSLTGDQYGYTF
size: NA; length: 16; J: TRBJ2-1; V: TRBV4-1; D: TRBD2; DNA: TGCGCCAGCAGCCAAGTCGGCGGGGGGGCAGTCGGTGAGCAGTTCTTC; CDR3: CASSQVGGGAVGEQFF
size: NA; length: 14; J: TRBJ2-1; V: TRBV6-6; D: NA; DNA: TGTGCCAGCAGTTACGGGACTGGCGTGGGTGAGCAGTTCTTC; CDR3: CASSYGTGVGEQFF
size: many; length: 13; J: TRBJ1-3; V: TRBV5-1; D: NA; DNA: TGCGCCAGCAGCTTAACCGGGTCGAACACCATATATTTT; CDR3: CASSLTGSNTIYF
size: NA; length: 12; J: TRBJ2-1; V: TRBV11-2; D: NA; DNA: TGTGCCAGCACTTTAGGGAGTAATGAGCAGTTCTTC; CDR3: CASTLGSNEQFF
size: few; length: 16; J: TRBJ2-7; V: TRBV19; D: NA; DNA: TGTGCCAGTAGTATAGCATCAGTTTCGGGCTCCTACGAGCAGTACTTC; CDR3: CASSIASVSGSYEQYF
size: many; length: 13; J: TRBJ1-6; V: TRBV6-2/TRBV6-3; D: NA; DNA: TGTGCCAGCAGACCGGACATGCGTCTGACCCTCCACTTT; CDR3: CASRPDMRLTLHF
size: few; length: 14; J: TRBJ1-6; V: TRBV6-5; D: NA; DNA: TGTGCCAGCAAAGGGAGCTCCTATAATTCACCCCTCCACTTT; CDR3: CASKGSSYNSPLHF
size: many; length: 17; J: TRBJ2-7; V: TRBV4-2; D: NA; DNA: TGTGCCAGCAGCCTCGGACCGCCGGGGGAAAGCTCCTACGAGCAGTACTTC; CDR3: CASSLGPPGESSYEQYF
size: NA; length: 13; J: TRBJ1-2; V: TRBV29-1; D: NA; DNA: TGCAGCGTTGAAGGTGCTACTAACTATGGCTACACCTTC; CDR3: CSVEGATNYGYTF
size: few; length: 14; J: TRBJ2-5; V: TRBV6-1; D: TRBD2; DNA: TGTGCCAGCAGTGAAGCGGGGGGGCAAGAGACCCAGTACTTC; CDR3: CASSEAGGQETQYF
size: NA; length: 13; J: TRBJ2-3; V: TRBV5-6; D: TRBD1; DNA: TGTGCCAGCAGCGCAGGACAGGGAGGAACGCAGTATTTT; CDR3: CASSAGQGGTQYF
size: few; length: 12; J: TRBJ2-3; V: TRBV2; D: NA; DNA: TGTGCCAGCCGGCGAGAGATAGATACGCAGTATTTT; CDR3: CASRREIDTQYF
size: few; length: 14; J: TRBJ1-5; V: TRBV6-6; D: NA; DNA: TGTGCCAGCAGTCCCCGGGCCGGCAATCAGCCCCAGCATTTT; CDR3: CASSPRAGNQPQHF
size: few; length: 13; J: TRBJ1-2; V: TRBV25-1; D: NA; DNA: TGTGCCAGCAGTGAATTGTGGGCCCTTGGCTACACCTTC; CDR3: CASSELWALGYTF
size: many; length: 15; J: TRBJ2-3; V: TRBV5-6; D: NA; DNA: TGTGCCAGCAGCTTGGTGGGGGCGCACGGGGATACGCAGTATTTT; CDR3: CASSLVGAHGDTQYF
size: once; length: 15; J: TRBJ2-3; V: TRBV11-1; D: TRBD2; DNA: TGTGCCAGCAGCTTACAGCGGGGGGAGCTTGATACGCAGTATTTT; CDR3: CASSLQRGELDTQYF
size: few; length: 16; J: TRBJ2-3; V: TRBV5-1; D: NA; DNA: TGCGCCAGCAGCTTGGAGGGGGCAGCCGGGGGAGATACGCAGTATTTT; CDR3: CASSLEGAAGGDTQYF
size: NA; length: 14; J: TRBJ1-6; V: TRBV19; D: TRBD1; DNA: TGTGCCAGTAGTCTCGGGGACAGCCATTCACCCCTCCACTTT; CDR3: CASSLGDSHSPLHF
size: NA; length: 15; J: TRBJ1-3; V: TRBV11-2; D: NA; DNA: TGTGCCAGCAGTTTCAGGTTTCGATCTGGAAACACCATATATTTT; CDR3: CASSFRFRSGNTIYF